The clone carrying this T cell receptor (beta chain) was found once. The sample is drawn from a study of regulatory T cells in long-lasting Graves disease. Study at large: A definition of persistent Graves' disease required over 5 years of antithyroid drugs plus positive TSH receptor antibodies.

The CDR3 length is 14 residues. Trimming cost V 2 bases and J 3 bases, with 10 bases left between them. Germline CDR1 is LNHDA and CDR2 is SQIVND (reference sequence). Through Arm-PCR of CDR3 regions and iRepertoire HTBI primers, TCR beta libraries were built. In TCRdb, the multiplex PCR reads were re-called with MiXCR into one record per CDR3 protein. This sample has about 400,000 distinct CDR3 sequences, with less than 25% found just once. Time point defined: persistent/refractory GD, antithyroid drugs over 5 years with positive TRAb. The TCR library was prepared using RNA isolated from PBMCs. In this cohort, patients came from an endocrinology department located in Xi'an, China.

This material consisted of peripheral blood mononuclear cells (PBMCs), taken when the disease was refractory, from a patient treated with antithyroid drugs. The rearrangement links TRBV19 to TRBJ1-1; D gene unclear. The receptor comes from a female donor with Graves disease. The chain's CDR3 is CASSIFFSDTEAFF. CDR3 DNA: TGTGCCAGTAGTATATTTTTTTCGGACACTGAAGCTTTCTTT. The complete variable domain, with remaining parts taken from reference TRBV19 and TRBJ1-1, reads DGGITQSPKYLFRKEGQNVTLSCEQNLNHDAMYWYRQDPGQGLRLIYYSQIVNDFQKGDIAEGYSVSREKKESFPLTVTSAQKNPTAFYLCASSIFFSDTEAFFGQGTRLTVV.